Sequencing of this T cell receptor (beta chain) was carried out in a study of T cell changes during pregnancy in multiple sclerosis (dated by TCRdb to the late 2010s). Regarding the research as a whole: The study looked at changes in the T cell repertoire across pregnancy in women with multiple sclerosis.

The CDR3 runs 15 residues from the cysteine to the phenylalanine. Kept here is only the CDR3 DNA, which spans 45 bases and is read in frame from base 1. From the germline V gene, CDR1 is SGHRS and CDR2 is YFSETQ. Trimming accounts for 1 base at V and 1 base at J, while the number of junction bases matched to no gene is 4. On this clone: This receptor's antigen is unknown. No clone much larger than this one lies a single base away; base qualities are absent.

The library was built by means of the immunoSEQ multiplex PCR assay. TCRdb provides this immuneACCESS table in a form limited to in-frame rearrangements. Some clones are lacking; in checked studies, under half of them reflect an unresolved V gene, and why the rest are absent is not known. This sample has roughly 70,000 clones in its table, and over 80% of those were observed once. Jointly, the top ten make up 2% to 2.5% of the sample. Here the sequenced sample was peripheral blood, taken before pregnancy. The rearrangement joined TRBV5-1 to TRBJ2-5; TRBD2 fits 7 bases in the junction. This receptor was taken from a female donor with multiple sclerosis, enrolled in a pregnancy study. CDR3 loop: CASSLLGGGQETQYF. In nucleotide form, the sequence is TGCGCCAGCAGCTTGTTGGGGGGGGGCCAAGAGACCCAGTACTTC.